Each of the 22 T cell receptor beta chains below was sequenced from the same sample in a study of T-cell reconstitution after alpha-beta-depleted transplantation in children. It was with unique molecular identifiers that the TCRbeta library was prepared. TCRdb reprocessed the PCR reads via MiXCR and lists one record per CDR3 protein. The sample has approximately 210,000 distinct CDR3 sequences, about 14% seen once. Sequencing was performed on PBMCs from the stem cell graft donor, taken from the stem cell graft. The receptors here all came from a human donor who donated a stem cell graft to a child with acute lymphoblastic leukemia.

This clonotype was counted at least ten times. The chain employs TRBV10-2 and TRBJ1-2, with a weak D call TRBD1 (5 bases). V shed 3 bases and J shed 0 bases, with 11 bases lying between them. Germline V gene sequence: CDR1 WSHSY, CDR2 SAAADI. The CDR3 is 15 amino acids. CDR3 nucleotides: TGCGCCAGCAGTGATAGGCGGGGGGCTAACTATGGCTACACCTTC. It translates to CASSDRRGANYGYTF.

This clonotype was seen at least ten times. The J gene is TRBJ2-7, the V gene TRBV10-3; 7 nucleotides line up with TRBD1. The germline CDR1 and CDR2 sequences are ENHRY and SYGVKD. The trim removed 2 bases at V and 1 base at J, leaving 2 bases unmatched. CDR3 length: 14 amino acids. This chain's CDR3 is CAISEVTGSYEQYF. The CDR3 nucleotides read TGTGCCATCAGTGAGGTGACAGGGTCCTACGAGCAGTACTTC.

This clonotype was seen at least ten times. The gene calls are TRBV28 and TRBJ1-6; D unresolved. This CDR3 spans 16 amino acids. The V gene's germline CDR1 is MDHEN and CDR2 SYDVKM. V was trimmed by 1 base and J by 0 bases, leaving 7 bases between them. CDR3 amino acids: CASSLSRHSYNSPLHF. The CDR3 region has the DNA TGTGCCAGCAGTTTATCCCGTCACTCCTATAATTCACCCCTCCACTTT.

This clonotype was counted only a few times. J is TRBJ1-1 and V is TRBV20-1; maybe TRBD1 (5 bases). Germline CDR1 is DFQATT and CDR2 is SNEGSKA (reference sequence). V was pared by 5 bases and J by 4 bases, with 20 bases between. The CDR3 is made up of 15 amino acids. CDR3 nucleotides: TGCAGTGCTCTTCCGGGGGGTCTACGGGGCACTGAAGCTTTCTTT. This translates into CSALPGGLRGTEAFF.

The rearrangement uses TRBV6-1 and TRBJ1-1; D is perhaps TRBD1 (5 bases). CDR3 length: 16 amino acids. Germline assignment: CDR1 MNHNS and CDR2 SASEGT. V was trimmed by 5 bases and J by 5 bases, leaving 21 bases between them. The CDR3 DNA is TGTGCCAGCAGTAGGGGACGGACCTCATGGGTTACTGAAGCTTTCTTT. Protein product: CASSRGRTSWVTEAFF.

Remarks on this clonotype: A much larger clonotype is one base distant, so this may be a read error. The CDR3 loop reads CASSQTGTGVQGELFF. CDR3 nucleotides: TGCGCCAGCAGCCAAACCGGGACAGGGGTACAGGGGGAGCTGTTTTTT. J is TRBJ2-2 and V is TRBV4-1, with 10 bases fitting TRBD1. V lost 2 bases and J lost 8; bases outside the gene matches: 8. The CDR3 sequence is 16 residues long. Germline CDR1 reads MGHRA; CDR2 reads YSYEKL.

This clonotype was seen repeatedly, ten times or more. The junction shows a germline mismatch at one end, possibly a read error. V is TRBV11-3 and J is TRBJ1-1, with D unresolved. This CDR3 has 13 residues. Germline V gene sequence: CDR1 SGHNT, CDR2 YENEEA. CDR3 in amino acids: CASSLDPNTEAFF. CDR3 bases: TGCGCCAGCAGCTTGGATCCGAACACTGAAGCTTTCTTT.

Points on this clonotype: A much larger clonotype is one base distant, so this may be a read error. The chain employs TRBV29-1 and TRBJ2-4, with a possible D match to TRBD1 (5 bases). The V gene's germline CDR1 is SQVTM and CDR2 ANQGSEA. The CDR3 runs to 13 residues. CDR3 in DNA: TGCAGCGCCCTAGGGGAATGGAGCAACAGTCAGTACTTC. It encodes CSALGEWSNSQYF.

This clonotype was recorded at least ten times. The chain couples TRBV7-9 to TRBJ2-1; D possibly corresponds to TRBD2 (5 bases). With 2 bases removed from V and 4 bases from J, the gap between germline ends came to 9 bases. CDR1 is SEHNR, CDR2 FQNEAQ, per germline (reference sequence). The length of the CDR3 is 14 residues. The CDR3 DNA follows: TGTGCCAGCAGCTTAAGGGAGTCTTACAATGAGCAGTTCTTC. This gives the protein CASSLRESYNEQFF.

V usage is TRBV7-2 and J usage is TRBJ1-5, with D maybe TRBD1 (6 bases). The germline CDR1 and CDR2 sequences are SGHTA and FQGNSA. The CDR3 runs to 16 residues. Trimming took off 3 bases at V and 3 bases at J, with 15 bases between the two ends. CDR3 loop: CASSFATGLFNQPQHF. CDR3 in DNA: TGTGCCAGCAGCTTCGCTACAGGGCTATTCAATCAGCCCCAGCATTTT.

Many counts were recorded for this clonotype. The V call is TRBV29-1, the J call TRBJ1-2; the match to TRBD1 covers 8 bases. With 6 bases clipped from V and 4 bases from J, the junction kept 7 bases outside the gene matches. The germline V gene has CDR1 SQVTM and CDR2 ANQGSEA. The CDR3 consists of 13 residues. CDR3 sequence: CSVPTGAVYGYTF. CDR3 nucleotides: TGCAGCGTGCCGACAGGGGCGGTCTATGGCTACACCTTC.

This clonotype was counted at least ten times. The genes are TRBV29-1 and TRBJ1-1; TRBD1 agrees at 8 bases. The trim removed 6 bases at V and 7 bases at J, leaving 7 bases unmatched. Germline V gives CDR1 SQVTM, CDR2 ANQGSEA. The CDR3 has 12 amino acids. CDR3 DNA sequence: TGCAGCGTCGTCAGGGACAGGCTTGAAGCTTTCTTT. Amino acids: CSVVRDRLEAFF.

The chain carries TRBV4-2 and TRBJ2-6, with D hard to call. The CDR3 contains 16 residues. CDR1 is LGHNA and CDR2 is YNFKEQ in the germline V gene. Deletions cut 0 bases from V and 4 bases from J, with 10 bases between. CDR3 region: CASSQDDGPGANVLTF. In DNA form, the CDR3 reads TGTGCCAGCAGCCAAGATGACGGTCCCGGGGCCAACGTCCTGACTTTC.

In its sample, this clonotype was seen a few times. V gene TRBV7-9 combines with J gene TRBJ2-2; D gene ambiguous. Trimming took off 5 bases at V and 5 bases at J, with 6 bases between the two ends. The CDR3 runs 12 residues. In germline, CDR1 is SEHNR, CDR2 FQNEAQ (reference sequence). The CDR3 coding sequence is TGTGCCAGCAGCCCTTGGACCGGGGAGCTGTTTTTT. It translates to CASSPWTGELFF.

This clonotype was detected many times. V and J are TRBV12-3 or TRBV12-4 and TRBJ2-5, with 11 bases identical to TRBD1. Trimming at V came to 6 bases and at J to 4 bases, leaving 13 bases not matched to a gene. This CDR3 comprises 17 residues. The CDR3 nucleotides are TGTGCCAGCAGCCGCCTTCCGGGACAGGGGGTACCAGAGACCCAGTACTTC. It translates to CASSRLPGQGVPETQYF.

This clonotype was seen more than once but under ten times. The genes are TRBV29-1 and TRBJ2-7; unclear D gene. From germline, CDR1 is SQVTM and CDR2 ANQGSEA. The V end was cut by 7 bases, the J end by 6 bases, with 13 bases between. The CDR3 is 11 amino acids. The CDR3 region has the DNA TGCAGCGGGGGTGGGGTCCGCGAGCAGTACTTC. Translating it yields CSGGGVREQYF.

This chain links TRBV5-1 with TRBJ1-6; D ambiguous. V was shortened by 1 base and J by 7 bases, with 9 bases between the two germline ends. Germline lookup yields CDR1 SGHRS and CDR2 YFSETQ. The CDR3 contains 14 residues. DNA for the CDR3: TGCGCCAGCAGCTTGCCGGATAAAAATTCACCCCTCCACTTT. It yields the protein CASSLPDKNSPLHF.

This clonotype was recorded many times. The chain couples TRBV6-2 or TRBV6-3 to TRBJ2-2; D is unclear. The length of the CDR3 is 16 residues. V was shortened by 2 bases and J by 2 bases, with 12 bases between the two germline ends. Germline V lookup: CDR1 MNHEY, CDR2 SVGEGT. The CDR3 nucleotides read TGTGCCAGCAGTTACAGCCCGATACTAAACACCGGGGAGCTGTTTTTT. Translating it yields CASSYSPILNTGELFF.

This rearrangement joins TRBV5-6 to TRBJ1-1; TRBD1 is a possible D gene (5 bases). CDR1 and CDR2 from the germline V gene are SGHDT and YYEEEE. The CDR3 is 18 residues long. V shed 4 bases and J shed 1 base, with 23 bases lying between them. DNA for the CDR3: TGTGCCAGCAGCCTTCTCACGGACATCGGGGGATGGAACACTGAAGCTTTCTTT. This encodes CASSLLTDIGGWNTEAFF.

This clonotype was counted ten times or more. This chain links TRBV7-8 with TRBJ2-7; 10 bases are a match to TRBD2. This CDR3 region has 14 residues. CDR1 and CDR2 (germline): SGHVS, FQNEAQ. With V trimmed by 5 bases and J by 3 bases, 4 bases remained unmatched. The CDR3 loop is CASSDRTSGYEQYF. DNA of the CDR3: TGTGCCAGCAGCGACCGGACTAGCGGCTACGAGCAGTACTTC.

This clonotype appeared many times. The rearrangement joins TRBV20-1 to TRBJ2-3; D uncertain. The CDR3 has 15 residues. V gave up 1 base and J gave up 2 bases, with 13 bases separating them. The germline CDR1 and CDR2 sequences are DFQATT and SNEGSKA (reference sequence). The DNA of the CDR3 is TGCAGTGCTAGAGGCTACCCGCTCACCACAGATACGCAGTATTTT. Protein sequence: CSARGYPLTTDTQYF.

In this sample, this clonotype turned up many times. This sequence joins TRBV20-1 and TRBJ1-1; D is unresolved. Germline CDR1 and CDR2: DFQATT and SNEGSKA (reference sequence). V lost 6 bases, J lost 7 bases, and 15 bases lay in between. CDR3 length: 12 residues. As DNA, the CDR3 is TGCAGTGCACTCAGAGGAGAGAATGAAGCTTTCTTT. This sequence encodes CSALRGENEAFF.